The next 30 T cell receptor beta chains were all read from a single sample in a study of OX40 agonist ivuxolimab in advanced cancers. Sequencing used immunoSEQ multiplex PCR; TCRdb keeps in-frame clones, though not all of them. Seen here are more than 9,500 clones, roughly 80% observed once, and the top ten hold about 29%. The specimen comprised CD4+ or CD8+ T cells sorted from blood, sampled in a trial of the OX40 agonist ivuxolimab. The receptors shown here come from an adult with an advanced solid tumor such as melanoma, head and neck, liver or kidney cancer.

The chain employs TRBV27 and TRBJ1-2; 7 bases match TRBD1. This CDR3 has 16 residues. Per germline, CDR1 MNHEY and CDR2 SMNVEV (reference sequence). The junction had 9 bases not matched to a gene; V was cut back by 0 bases and J by 5 bases. The DNA for the CDR3 is TGTGCCAGCAGTTTATCCCCTTCGACAGGGAGATATGGCTACACCTTC. This gives the protein CASSLSPSTGRYGYTF.

The V gene is TRBV7-9, the J gene TRBJ2-5; 10 bases are a match to TRBD2. The J call may be incorrect, as the DNA end agrees better with TRBJ2-7. There are 17 residues in the CDR3. Germline assignment: CDR1 SEHNR and CDR2 FQNEAQ (reference sequence). The CDR3 sequence is CASSLASGRPPTYEQYF. CDR3 nucleotides: TGTGCCAGCAGCTTAGCTAGCGGGAGGCCACCTACTTACGAGCAGTACTTC.

The table lists this clone with a count of one. The chain employs TRBV27 and TRBJ2-5; 13 nucleotides align to TRBD2. V was clipped by 6 bases and J by 2 bases; unmatched bases: 0. This CDR3 contains 14 residues. Germline CDR1 MNHEY, CDR2 SMNVEV (reference sequence). The CDR3 DNA follows: TGTGCCAGCAGGACTAGCGGGAGGCAAGAGACCCAGTACTTC. Protein sequence: CASRTSGRQETQYF.

This clone was counted a single time. This chain's CDR3 is CASSADITGIQYF. The CDR3 coding sequence is TGTGCCAGCAGCGCGGACATAACTGGCATTCAGTACTTC. This rearrangement joins TRBV7-2 to TRBJ2-4; D may be TRBD1 (5 bases). V lost 5 bases and J 9 bases, leaving 14 bases between the germline ends. Germline CDR1 SGHTA, CDR2 FQGNSA. The CDR3 is 13 amino acids.

CDR3 DNA sequence: TGTGCCAGCAGCTTAGCCCGGGAAGGTAATGAGCAGTTCTTC. It translates to CASSLAREGNEQFF. This chain connects TRBV7-9 to TRBJ2-1; D is perhaps TRBD2 (5 bases). Trimming left V 0 bases short and J 7 bases short, with 10 bases between. Per the germline V gene, CDR1 is SEHNR and CDR2 is FQNEAQ (reference sequence). The CDR3 runs 14 residues. Combining the CDR3 with reference TRBV7-9 and TRBJ2-1 gives the whole variable domain DTGVSQNPRHKITKRGQNVTFRCDPISEHNRLYWYRQTLGQGPEFLTYFQNEAQLEKSRLLSDRFSAERPKGSFSTLEIQRTEQGDSAMYLCASSLAREGNEQFFGPGTRLTVL.

The V call is TRBV6-1, the J call TRBJ2-7; D is possibly TRBD2 (6 bases). Germline CDR1 and CDR2: MNHNS and SASEGT. The CDR3 extends over 13 amino acids. V was shortened by 8 bases and J by 2 bases, with 13 bases between the two germline ends. CDR3 sequence: CASGGTFAYEQYF. Here the CDR3 DNA reads TGTGCCAGCGGGGGGACCTTTGCCTACGAGCAGTACTTC.

V and J are TRBV27 and TRBJ2-1; D unresolved. Germline V gene data show CDR1 as MNHEY and CDR2 as SMNVEV (reference sequence). V was clipped by 0 bases and J by 5 bases, with 5 bases between them. This CDR3 has 13 amino acids. The CDR3 protein is CASSLSVNNEQFF. Here the CDR3 DNA reads TGTGCCAGCAGTTTATCGGTAAACAATGAGCAGTTCTTC.

This sequence joins TRBV27 and TRBJ2-1, with 12 positions matching TRBD2. This CDR3 spans 14 amino acids. V gave up 6 bases and J gave up 4 bases; unmatched junction bases: 1. Germline CDR1 is MNHEY and CDR2 is SMNVEV (reference sequence). CDR3 protein: CASRTSGSYNEQFF. The CDR3 coding sequence is TGTGCCAGCAGGACTAGCGGGAGTTACAATGAGCAGTTCTTC.

The V gene is TRBV5-6, the J gene TRBJ2-7, with TRBD2 matching over 13 bases. CDR1 is SGHDT, CDR2 YYEEEE, per germline. Trimming at V came to 3 bases and at J to 1 base, leaving 10 bases not matched to a gene. This CDR3 is 18 amino acids long. The CDR3 here is CASSSQGLAGALSYEQYF. The CDR3 bases are TGTGCCAGCAGCTCTCAAGGACTAGCGGGAGCTCTGTCCTACGAGCAGTACTTC.

This clone has only one observation. The chain is built from TRBV19 and TRBJ2-7, with D hard to call. CDR1 and CDR2 (germline): LNHDA, SQIVND (reference sequence). V was trimmed by 5 bases and J by 3 bases, leaving 11 bases between them. This CDR3 comprises 13 residues. The CDR3 DNA sequence: TGTGCCAGTAGTTGGGCCGAAAACTACGAGCAGTACTTC. Translated: CASSWAENYEQYF.

A few counts support this clone. The J gene is TRBJ2-7, the V gene TRBV10-3, with unresolved D. With 10 bases removed from V and 6 bases from J, the gap between germline ends came to 16 bases. The CDR3 extends over 12 amino acids. Germline V gene data show CDR1 as ENHRY and CDR2 as SYGVKD. The CDR3 sequence is CATQEPTGEQYV. The CDR3 nucleotides are TGTGCCACCCAGGAGCCGACGGGCGAGCAGTACGTC.

The chain recombines TRBV4-2 with TRBJ2-5, with D perhaps matching TRBD1 or TRBD2 (5 bases each). This CDR3 spans 11 amino acids. From germline, CDR1 is LGHNA and CDR2 YNFKEQ. Deletions cut 10 bases from V and 5 bases from J, with 11 bases between. The CDR3 region is CATDWGETQYF. The CDR3 DNA reads TGTGCCACCGATTGGGGGGAGACCCAGTACTTC.

The CDR3 region is CASSLISYEQYF. CDR3 DNA: TGTGCCAGCAGTTTAATCAGCTACGAGCAGTACTTC. This chain uses TRBV11-2 with TRBJ2-7; D remains unclear. Germline V gene data show CDR1 as SGHAT and CDR2 as FQNNGV. Trimming stripped 6 bases from V and 3 bases from J, with 9 bases between. The CDR3 has 12 amino acids.

DNA for the CDR3: TGTGCCAGCAGCATAACCTCAGGGTTCCGGGAGCTGTTTTTT. Encoded protein: CASSITSGFRELFF. The V and J genes are TRBV5-4 and TRBJ2-2; possibly TRBD1 for D (5 bases). Germline V gene data show CDR1 as SGHNT and CDR2 as YYREEE (reference sequence). V lost 4 bases, J lost 9 bases, and 16 bases lay in between. The CDR3 loop spans 14 amino acids. The entire variable domain, with the rest obtained from reference TRBV5-4 and TRBJ2-2, is as follows: ETGVTQSPTHLIKTRGQQVTLRCSSQSGHNTVSWYQQALGQGPQFIFQYYREEENGRGNFPPRFSGLQFPNYSSELNVNALELDDSALYLCASSITSGFRELFFGEGSRLTVL.

The V gene is TRBV11-2, the J gene TRBJ1-1; D is uncertain. The germline CDR1 and CDR2 sequences are SGHAT and FQNNGV. Trimming removed 5 bases from V and 5 bases from J, with 12 bases in between. The length of the CDR3 is 13 residues. The CDR3 sequence is CASSPGGGTEAFF. In nucleotides, the CDR3 is TGTGCCAGCAGCCCTGGAGGAGGGACTGAAGCTTTCTTT.

This chain links TRBV2 with TRBJ1-5; D may be TRBD1 (5 bases). The germline V and J ends were trimmed by 3 bases and 5 bases, with 14 bases remaining between them. The CDR3 is made up of 15 amino acids. CDR1 SNHLY and CDR2 FYNNEI come from the germline V gene. The chain's CDR3 is CASSDDGGSDQPQHF. The CDR3 DNA reads TGTGCCAGCAGTGACGATGGGGGGTCGGATCAGCCCCAGCATTTT. The whole variable domain, remainder taken from reference TRBV2 and TRBJ1-5, is EPEVTQTPSHQVTQMGQEVILRCVPISNHLYFYWYRQILGQKVEFLVSFYNNEISEKSEIFDDQFSVERPDGSNFTLKIRSTKLEDSAMYFCASSDDGGSDQPQHFGDGTRLSIL.

The chain employs TRBV4-2 and TRBJ1-2, with D possibly matching TRBD1 (5 bases). V lost 0 bases and J lost 5, with 13 bases in between. The CDR3 totals 15 residues. Germline V gives CDR1 LGHNA, CDR2 YNFKEQ. The CDR3 bases are TGTGCCAGCAGCCAAGATTGCAGGGCCGGATATGGCTACACCTTC. Translated: CASSQDCRAGYGYTF.

This sequence joins TRBV30 and TRBJ2-2; TRBD2 is a possible D gene (5 bases). V lost 4 bases and J lost 3, with 9 bases in between. Germline V gene lookup returns CDR1 GTSNPN and CDR2 SVGIG (reference sequence). The CDR3 is 13 amino acids. The CDR3 DNA is TGTGCCTGGAATGAGGGATACACCGGGGAGCTGTTTTTT. Its translation is CAWNEGYTGELFF.

The J gene is TRBJ2-1, the V gene TRBV11-2; 7 bases agree with TRBD2. CDR3 size: 15 residues. V dropped 5 bases and J dropped 9; count of bases not matched to a gene: 13. Germline V gene lookup returns CDR1 SGHAT and CDR2 FQNNGV. In DNA, the CDR3 is TGTGCCAGCAGCCAAGATAGTTCGGGAGGCAGTGAGCAGTTCTTC. This gives the protein CASSQDSSGGSEQFF.

This rearrangement joins TRBV15 to TRBJ1-1; 8 bases map to TRBD1. The germline CDR1 and CDR2 sequences are LNHNV and YYDKDF (reference sequence). CDR3 size: 13 residues. The V and J ends lost 7 bases and 7 bases, in that order; junction bases with no gene match: 8. The chain's CDR3 is CATTQDRVVEAFF. In DNA form, the CDR3 reads TGTGCCACCACCCAGGACAGGGTTGTTGAAGCTTTCTTT.

This chain links TRBV7-2 with TRBJ2-2; 8 bases fit TRBD1. Germline V gives CDR1 SGHTA, CDR2 FQGNSA. V lost 2 bases and J lost 3; bases outside the gene matches: 5. The CDR3 is 16 residues long. The CDR3 spells CASSLFAGGDTGELFF. Here the CDR3 DNA reads TGTGCCAGCAGCTTATTTGCAGGGGGCGACACCGGGGAGCTGTTTTTT.

Only a few counts were recorded for this clone. This chain uses TRBV7-2 with TRBJ1-5; TRBD1 might be the D (6 bases). Per germline, CDR1 SGHTA and CDR2 FQGNSA. The germline V and J ends were trimmed by 2 bases and 7 bases, with 15 bases remaining between them. The CDR3 spans 15 residues. CDR3 coding DNA: TGTGCCAGCAGCTTAAAGGAACAGGGCGGGCAGCCCCAGCATTTT. Encoded protein: CASSLKEQGGQPQHF. Full variable domain (outside the CDR3, taken from reference TRBV7-2 and TRBJ1-5): GAGVSQSPSNKVTEKGKDVELRCDPISGHTALYWYRQSLGQGLEFLIYFQGNSAPDKSGLPSDRFSAERTGGSVSTLTIQRTQQEDSAVYLCASSLKEQGGQPQHFGDGTRLSIL.

The DNA of the CDR3 is TGTGCCAGCAGTTTTGGGGACAGTTACAATGAGCAGTTCTTC. Translation gives CASSFGDSYNEQFF. The V gene is TRBV28, the J gene TRBJ2-1, with 7 bases matching TRBD1. V was clipped by 3 bases and J by 4 bases; unmatched bases: 3. CDR3 length equals 14 residues. Germline lookup yields CDR1 MDHEN and CDR2 SYDVKM.

The gene calls are TRBV7-6 and TRBJ2-2, with 10 bases identical to TRBD2. The CDR3 loop spans 17 amino acids. Germline loops: CDR1 SGHVS, CDR2 FNYEAQ. Trimming cost V 2 bases and J 1 base; bases outside gene matches: 4. The CDR3 sequence: CASSLNLAGVNTGELFF. CDR3 coding DNA: TGTGCCAGCAGCTTAAATCTAGCGGGAGTGAACACCGGGGAGCTGTTTTTT.

The CDR3 nucleotides are TGCGCCAGCAGCCAAGAACTCGGGACCTCCTACGAGCAGTACGTC. This sequence encodes CASSQELGTSYEQYV. This chain uses TRBV4-3 with TRBJ2-7; the D call may be TRBD1 or TRBD2 (5 bases each). This CDR3 has 15 amino acids. Germline loops: CDR1 LGHNA, CDR2 YSLEER. Deletions cut 0 bases from V and 0 bases from J, with 9 bases between.

In this sample, this clone turned up a few times. The chain uses TRBV9 and TRBJ2-7; possibly TRBD2 for D (6 bases). The ends were cut back, 3 bases at V and 4 bases at J, with 14 bases in the middle. The CDR3 spans 14 residues. Looked up from germline, CDR1 is SGDLS and CDR2 is YYNGEE. CDR3 residues: CASSGGGDGYEQYF. CDR3 in DNA: TGTGCCAGCAGCGGCGGAGGGGATGGATACGAGCAGTACTTC.

The V gene is TRBV19, the J gene TRBJ2-1, with unresolved D. CDR1 and CDR2 from the germline V gene are LNHDA and SQIVND (reference sequence). The V end was cut by 7 bases, the J end by 6 bases, with 7 bases between. This CDR3 has 11 residues. The CDR3 DNA sequence: TGTGCCAGTATCCTGATCAATGAGCAGTTCTTC. This encodes CASILINEQFF.

This clone was seen more than once but under ten times. The gene calls are TRBV29-1 and TRBJ2-1; D not resolved. The CDR3 consists of 16 residues. Deletions cut 2 bases from V and 0 bases from J, with 14 bases between. CDR1 is SQVTM, CDR2 ANQGSEA, per germline. CDR3 nucleotide sequence: TGCAGCGTTGAATTTAGTTGGGGTCTCTCCTACAATGAGCAGTTCTTC. Its protein product is CSVEFSWGLSYNEQFF.

V and J are TRBV4-3 and TRBJ2-7; TRBD1 or TRBD2 may be the D gene (5 bases each). The ends were cut back, 1 base at V and 3 bases at J, with 13 bases in the middle. The V gene's germline CDR1 is LGHNA and CDR2 YSLEER. The CDR3 length is 15 residues. The DNA of the CDR3 is TGCGCCAGCAGCCAAGCGGGGCCGCCGTACTACGAGCAGTACTTC. This translates into CASSQAGPPYYEQYF.

This clone was recorded a few times. V gene TRBV29-1 combines with J gene TRBJ2-3; 10 bases are a match to TRBD2. CDR1 is SQVTM, CDR2 ANQGSEA, per germline. V shed 3 bases, J shed 5 bases, and the junction held 8 bases outside the gene matches. The CDR3 length is 15 residues. DNA of the CDR3: TGCAGCGTTGACTGGACTAGCGGAGGGGAAGATACGCAGTATTTT. Amino acids: CSVDWTSGGEDTQYF.